This T cell receptor beta chain was sequenced during a study of blood T cells in healthy people across ages. The authors ran a second PCR of about 6 to 11 cycles using a sample-barcoded 5' primer and a J-beta primer mix. TCRdb processed the 5' RACE reads anew with MiXCR; each CDR3 protein has one entry. The sample holds about 640,000 distinct CDR3 sequences, under 70% seen once. This CDR3 has 15 amino acids. Losses at the gene ends were 9 bases for V and 4 bases for J; bases not matched to a gene: 12. This rearrangement joins TRBV12-3 or TRBV12-4 to TRBJ2-1, with TRBD2 matching 7 bases. The sample was blood. This sequence originates from a man aged 55-75 years in good health. In DNA, the CDR3 is TGTGCCAGTAGGCCGCGGGGGATCCTATACAATGAGCAGTTCTTC. This encodes CASRPRGILYNEQFF.